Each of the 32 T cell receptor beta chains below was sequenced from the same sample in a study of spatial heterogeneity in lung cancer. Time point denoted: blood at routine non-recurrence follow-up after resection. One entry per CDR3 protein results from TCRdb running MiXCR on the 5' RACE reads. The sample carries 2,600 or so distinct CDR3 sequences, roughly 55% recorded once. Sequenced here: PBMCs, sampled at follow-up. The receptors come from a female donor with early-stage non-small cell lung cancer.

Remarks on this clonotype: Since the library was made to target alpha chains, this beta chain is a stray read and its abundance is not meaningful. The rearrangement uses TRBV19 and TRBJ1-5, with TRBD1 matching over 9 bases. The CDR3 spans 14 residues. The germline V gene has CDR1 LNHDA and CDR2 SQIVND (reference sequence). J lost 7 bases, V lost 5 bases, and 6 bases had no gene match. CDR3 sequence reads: CASSPGQGVQPQHF. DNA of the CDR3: TGTGCCAGTAGTCCGGGACAGGGTGTGCAGCCCCAGCATTTT.

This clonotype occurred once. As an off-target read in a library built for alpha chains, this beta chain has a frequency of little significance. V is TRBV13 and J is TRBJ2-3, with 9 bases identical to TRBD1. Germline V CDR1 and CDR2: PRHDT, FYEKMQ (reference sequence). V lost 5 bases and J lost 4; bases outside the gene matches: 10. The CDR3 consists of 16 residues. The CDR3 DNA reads TGTGCCAGCAGCGCCCAGGACAGGGGTAGCGCAGATACGCAGTATTTT. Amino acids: CASSAQDRGSADTQYF.

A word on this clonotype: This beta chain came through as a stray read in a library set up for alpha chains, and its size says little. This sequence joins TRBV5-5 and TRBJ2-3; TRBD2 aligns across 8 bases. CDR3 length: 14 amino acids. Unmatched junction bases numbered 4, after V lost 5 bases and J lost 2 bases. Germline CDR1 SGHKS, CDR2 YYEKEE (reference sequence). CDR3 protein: CASSWGLDTDTQYF. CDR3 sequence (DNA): TGTGCCAGCAGTTGGGGACTAGACACAGATACGCAGTATTTT.

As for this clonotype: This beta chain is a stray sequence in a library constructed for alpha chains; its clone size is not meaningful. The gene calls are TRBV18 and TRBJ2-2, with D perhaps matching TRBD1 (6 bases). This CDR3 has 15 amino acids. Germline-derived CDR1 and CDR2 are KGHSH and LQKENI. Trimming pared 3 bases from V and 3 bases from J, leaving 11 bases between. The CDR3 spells CASSPANRDTGELFF. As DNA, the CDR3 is TGTGCCAGCTCACCTGCAAACAGGGACACCGGGGAGCTGTTTTTT.

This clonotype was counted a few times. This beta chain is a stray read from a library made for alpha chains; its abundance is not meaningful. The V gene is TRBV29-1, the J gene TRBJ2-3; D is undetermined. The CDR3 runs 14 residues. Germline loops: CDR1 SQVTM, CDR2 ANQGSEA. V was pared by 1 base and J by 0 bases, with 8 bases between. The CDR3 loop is CSVEGGPSTDTQYF. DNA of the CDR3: TGCAGCGTTGAAGGGGGTCCTAGCACAGATACGCAGTATTTT.

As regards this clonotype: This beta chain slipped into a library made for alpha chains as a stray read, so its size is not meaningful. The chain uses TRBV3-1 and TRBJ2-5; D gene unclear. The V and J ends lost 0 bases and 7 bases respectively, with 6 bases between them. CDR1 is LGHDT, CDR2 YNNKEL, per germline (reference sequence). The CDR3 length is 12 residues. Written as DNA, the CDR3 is TGTGCCAGCAGCCAAGAAGGTCCGACCCAGTACTTC. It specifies CASSQEGPTQYF.

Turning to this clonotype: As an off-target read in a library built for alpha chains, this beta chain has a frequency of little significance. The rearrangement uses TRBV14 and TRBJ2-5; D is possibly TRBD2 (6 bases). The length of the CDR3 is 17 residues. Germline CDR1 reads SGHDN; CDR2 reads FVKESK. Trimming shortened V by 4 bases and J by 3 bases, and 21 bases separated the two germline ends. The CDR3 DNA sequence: TGTGCCAGCAGCCGGAGTTTGTTCTTGGGCGGGGAAGAGACCCAGTACTTC. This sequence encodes CASSRSLFLGGEETQYF.

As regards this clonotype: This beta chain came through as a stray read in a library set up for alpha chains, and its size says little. The CDR3 DNA reads TGTGCCAGCAGCCAAAGGGCCTTTCGAGATACGCAGTATTTT. Translation gives CASSQRAFRDTQYF. This sequence joins TRBV3-1 and TRBJ2-3; D gene unclear. V was pared by 2 bases and J by 5 bases, with 11 bases between. CDR1 and CDR2 (germline): LGHDT, YNNKEL (reference sequence). CDR3 length: 14 residues.

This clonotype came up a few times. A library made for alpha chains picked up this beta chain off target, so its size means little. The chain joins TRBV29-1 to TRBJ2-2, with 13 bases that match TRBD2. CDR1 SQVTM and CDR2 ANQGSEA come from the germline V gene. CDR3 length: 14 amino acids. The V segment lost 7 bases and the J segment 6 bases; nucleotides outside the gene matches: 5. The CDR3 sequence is CSADGLAGAGELFF. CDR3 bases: TGCAGCGCCGACGGACTAGCGGGGGCCGGGGAGCTGTTTTTT.

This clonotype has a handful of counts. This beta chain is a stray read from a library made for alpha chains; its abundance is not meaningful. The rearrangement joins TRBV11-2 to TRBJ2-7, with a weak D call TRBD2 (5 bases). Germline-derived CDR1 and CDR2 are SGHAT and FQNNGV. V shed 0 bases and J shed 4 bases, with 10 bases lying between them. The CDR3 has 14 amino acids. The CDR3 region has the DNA TGTGCCAGCAGCTTAGATTACGGGGTTTACGAGCAGTACTTC. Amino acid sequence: CASSLDYGVYEQYF.

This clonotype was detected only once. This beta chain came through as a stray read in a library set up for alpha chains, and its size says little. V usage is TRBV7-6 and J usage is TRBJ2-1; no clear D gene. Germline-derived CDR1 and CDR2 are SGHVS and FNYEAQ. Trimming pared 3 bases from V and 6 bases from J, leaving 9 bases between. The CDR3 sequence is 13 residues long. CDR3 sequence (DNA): TGTGCCAGCAGCTTCGGCAGCCTCAATGAGCAGTTCTTC. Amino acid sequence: CASSFGSLNEQFF.

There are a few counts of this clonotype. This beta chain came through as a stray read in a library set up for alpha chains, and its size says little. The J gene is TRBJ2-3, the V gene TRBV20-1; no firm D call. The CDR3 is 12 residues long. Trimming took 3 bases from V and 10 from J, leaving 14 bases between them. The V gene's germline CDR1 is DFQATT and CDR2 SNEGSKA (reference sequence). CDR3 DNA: TGCAGTGCTAGTCGTTACACCGAGCCGCAGTATTTT. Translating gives CSASRYTEPQYF.

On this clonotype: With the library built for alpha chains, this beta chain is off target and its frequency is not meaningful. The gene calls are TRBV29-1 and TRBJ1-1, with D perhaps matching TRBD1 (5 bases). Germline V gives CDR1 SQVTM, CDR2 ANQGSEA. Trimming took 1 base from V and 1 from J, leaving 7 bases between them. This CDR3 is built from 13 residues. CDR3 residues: CSVEVGGNTEAFF. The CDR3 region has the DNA TGCAGCGTTGAAGTTGGGGGGAACACTGAAGCTTTCTTT.

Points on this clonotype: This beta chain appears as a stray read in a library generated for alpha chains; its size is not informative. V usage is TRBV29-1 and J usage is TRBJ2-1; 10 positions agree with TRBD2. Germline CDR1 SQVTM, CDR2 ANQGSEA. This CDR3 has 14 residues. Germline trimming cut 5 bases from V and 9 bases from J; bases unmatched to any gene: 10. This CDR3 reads CSVRLAGARGEQFF. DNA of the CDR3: TGCAGCGTTAGGCTAGCGGGAGCCCGGGGTGAGCAGTTCTTC.

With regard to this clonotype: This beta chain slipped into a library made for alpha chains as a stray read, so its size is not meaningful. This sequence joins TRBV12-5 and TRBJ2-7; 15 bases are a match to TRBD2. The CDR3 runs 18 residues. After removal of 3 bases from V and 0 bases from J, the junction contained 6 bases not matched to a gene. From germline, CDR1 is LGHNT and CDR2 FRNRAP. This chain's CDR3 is CASGFGTSGRLTSYEQYF. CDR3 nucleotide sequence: TGTGCTAGTGGTTTTGGGACTAGCGGGAGGTTAACCTCCTACGAGCAGTACTTC.

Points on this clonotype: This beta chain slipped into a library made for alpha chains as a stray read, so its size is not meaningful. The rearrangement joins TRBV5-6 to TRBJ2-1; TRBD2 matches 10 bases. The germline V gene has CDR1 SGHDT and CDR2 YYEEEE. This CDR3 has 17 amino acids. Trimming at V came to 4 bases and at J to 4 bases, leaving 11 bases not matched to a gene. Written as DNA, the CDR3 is TGTGCCAGCAGCAGAAGAGGACTAGCGGATGAATACAATGAGCAGTTCTTC. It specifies CASSRRGLADEYNEQFF.

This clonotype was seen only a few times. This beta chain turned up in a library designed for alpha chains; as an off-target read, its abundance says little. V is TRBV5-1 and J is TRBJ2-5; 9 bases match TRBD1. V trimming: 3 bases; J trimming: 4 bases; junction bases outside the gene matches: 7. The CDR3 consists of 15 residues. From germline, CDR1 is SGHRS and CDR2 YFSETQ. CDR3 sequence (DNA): TGCGCCAGCAGCTCCGGGACAGGGAATGTAGAGACCCAGTACTTC. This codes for CASSSGTGNVETQYF. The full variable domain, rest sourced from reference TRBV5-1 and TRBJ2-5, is KAGVTQTPRYLIKTRGQQVTLSCSPISGHRSVSWYQQTPGQGLQFLFEYFSETQRNKGNFPGRFSGRQFSNSRSEMNVSTLELGDSALYLCASSSGTGNVETQYFGPGTRLLVL.

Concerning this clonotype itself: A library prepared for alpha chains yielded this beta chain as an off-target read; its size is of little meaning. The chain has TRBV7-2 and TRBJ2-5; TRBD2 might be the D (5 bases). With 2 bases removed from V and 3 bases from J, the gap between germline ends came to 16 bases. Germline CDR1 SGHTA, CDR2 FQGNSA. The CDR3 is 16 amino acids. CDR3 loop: CASSLPPSGAEETQYF. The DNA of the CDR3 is TGTGCCAGCAGCTTACCCCCGAGCGGAGCAGAAGAGACCCAGTACTTC.

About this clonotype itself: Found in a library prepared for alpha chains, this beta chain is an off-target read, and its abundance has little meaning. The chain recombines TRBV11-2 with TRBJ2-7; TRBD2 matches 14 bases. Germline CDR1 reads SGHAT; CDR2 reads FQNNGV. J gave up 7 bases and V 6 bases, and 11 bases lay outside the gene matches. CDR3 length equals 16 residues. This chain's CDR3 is CASRRLAGGLLGEQYF. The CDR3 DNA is TGTGCCAGCAGAAGACTAGCGGGAGGGCTCTTAGGGGAGCAGTACTTC.

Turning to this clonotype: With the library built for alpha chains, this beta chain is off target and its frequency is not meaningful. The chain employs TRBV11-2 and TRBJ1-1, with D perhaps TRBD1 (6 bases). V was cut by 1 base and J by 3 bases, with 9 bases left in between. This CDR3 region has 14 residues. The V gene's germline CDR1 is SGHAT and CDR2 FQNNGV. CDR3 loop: CASSLVQGYTEAFF. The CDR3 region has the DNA TGTGCCAGCAGCTTAGTTCAGGGGTACACTGAAGCTTTCTTT.

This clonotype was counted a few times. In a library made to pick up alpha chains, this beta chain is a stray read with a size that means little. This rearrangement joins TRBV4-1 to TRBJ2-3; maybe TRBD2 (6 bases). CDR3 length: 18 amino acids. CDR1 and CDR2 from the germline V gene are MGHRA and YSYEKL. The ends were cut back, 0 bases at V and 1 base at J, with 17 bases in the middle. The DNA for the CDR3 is TGCGCCAGCAGCCAAGATGGGGACTCCTCCTCGGGCACAGATACGCAGTATTTT. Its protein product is CASSQDGDSSSGTDTQYF.

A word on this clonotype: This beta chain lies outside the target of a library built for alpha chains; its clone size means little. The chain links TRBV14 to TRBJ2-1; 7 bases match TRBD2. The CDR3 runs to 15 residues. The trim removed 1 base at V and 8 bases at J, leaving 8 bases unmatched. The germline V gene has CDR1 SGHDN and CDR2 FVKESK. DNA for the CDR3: TGTGCCAGCAGCCAAGTGGCGGGAGTTGTCGATGAGCAGTTCTTC. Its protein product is CASSQVAGVVDEQFF.

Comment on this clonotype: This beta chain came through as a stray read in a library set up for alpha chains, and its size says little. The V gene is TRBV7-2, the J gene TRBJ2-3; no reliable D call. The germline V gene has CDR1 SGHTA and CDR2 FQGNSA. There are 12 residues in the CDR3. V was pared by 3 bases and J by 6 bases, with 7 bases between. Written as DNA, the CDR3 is TGTGCCAGCAGCTTCCCCCGGGATACGCAGTATTTT. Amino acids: CASSFPRDTQYF.

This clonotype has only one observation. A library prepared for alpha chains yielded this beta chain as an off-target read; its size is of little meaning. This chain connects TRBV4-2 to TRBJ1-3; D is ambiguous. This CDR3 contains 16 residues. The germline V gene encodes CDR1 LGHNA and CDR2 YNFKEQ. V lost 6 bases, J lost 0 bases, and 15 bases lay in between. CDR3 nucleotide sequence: TGTGCCAGCAGTCCTGGCCCGGTTTACTCTGGAAACACCATATATTTT. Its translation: CASSPGPVYSGNTIYF.

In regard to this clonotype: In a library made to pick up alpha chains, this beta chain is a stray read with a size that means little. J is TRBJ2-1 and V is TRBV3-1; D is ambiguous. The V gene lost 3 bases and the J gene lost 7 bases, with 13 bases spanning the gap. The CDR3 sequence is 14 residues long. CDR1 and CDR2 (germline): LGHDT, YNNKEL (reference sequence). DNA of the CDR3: TGTGCCAGCAGCCATTGGTCCCCGCCTAATGAGCAGTTCTTC. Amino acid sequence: CASSHWSPPNEQFF.

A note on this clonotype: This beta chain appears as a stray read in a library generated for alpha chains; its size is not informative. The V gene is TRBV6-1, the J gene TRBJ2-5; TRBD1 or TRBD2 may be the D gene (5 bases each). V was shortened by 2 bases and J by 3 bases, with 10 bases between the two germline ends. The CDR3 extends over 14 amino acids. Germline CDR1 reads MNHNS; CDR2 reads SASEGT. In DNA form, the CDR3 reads TGTGCCAGCAGTGAACCGGGGCGCGAAGAGACCCAGTACTTC. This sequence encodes CASSEPGREETQYF.

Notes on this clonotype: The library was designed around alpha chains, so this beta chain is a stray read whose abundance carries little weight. CDR3 sequence: CASSGAGGPYNEQFF. CDR3 sequence (DNA): TGTGCCAGCAGTGGTGCCGGAGGCCCTTACAATGAGCAGTTCTTC. The chain combines TRBV6-4 with TRBJ2-1, with D tentatively TRBD2 (5 bases). The CDR3 extends over 15 amino acids. The germline V and J ends were trimmed by 4 bases and 4 bases, with 14 bases remaining between them. Germline-derived CDR1 and CDR2 are MRHNA and SNTAGT.

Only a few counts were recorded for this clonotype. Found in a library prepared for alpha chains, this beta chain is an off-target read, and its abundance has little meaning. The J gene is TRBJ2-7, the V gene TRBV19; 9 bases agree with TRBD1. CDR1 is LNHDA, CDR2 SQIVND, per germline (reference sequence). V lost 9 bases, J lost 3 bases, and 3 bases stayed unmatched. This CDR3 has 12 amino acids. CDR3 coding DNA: TGTGCCAGGCCGGGACAGGGCTACGAGCAGTACGTC. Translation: CARPGQGYEQYV.

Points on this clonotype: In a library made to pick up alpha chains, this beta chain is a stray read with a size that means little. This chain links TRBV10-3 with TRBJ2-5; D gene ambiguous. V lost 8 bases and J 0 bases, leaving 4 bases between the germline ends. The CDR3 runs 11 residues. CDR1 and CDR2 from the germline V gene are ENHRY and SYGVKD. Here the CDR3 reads CAIGDQETQYF. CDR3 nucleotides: TGTGCCATCGGGGACCAAGAGACCCAGTACTTC.

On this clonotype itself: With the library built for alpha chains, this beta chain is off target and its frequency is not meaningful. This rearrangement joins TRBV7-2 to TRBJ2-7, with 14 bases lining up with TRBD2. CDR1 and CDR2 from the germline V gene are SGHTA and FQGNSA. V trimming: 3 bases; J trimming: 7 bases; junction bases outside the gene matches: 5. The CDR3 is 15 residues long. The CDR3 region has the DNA TGTGCCAGCAGCTTCGAGGGACTAGCGGGAGTTGAGCAGTACTTC. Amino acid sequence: CASSFEGLAGVEQYF.

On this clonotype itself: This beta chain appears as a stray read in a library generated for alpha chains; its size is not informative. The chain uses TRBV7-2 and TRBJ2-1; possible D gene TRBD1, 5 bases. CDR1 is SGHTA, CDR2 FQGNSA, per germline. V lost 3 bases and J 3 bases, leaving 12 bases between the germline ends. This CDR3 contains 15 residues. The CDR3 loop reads CASSLHRLIYNEQFF. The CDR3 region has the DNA TGTGCCAGCAGCTTGCACAGGCTCATCTACAATGAGCAGTTCTTC.

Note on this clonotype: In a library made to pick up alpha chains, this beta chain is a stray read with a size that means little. The CDR3 nucleotides are TGTGCCAGCAGCTTTGACGGAACCTACAATGAGCAGTTCTTC. It yields the protein CASSFDGTYNEQFF. The chain carries TRBV7-9 and TRBJ2-1; D unclear. Germline-derived CDR1 and CDR2 are SEHNR and FQNEAQ (reference sequence). V lost 3 bases and J lost 2, with 8 bases in between. The CDR3 covers 14 residues.